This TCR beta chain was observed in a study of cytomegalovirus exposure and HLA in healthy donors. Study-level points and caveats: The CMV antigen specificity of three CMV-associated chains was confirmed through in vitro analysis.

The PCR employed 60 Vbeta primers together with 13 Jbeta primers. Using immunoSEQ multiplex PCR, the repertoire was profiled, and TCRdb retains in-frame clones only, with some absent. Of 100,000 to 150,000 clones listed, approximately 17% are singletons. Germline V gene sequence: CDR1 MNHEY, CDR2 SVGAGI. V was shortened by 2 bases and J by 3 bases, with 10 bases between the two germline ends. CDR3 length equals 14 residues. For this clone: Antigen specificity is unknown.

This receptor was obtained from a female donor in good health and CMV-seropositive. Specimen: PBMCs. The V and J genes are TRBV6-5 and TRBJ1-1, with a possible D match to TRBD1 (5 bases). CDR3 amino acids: CASSYGGEDTEAFF. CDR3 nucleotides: TGTGCCAGCAGTTACGGGGGGGAGGACACTGAAGCTTTCTTT.